Following are 18 T cell receptor beta chains from one sample sequenced in a study of cytomegalovirus exposure and HLA in healthy donors. A multiplex PCR was run with 60 Vbeta primers and 13 Jbeta primers. Generated by immunoSEQ multiplex PCR, the TCRdb table keeps only in-frame clones and is missing some. Its table records about 130,000 clones. The source material was PBMCs. The receptors were gathered from a man aged 35-49 years in good health and CMV-seronegative.

The gene calls are TRBV13 and TRBJ1-2; 9 bases fit TRBD1. Per the germline V gene, CDR1 is PRHDT and CDR2 is FYEKMQ (reference sequence). The CDR3 loop spans 15 amino acids. The ends lost 3 bases at V and 6 bases at J; junction bases unmatched: 8. The CDR3 DNA follows: TGTGCCAGCAGCTTGCCGACAGGGGGACGGGATGGCTACACCTTC. Translating gives CASSLPTGGRDGYTF. Filled out from reference TRBV13 and TRBJ1-2, the complete variable domain reads AAGVIQSPRHLIKEKRETATLKCYPIPRHDTVYWYQQGPGQDPQFLISFYEKMQSDKGSIPDRFSAQQFSDYHSELNMSSLELGDSALYFCASSLPTGGRDGYTFGSGTRLTVV.

The rearrangement uses TRBV28 and TRBJ2-7; 8 bases line up with TRBD1. Germline values: CDR1 MDHEN, CDR2 SYDVKM. The CDR3 sequence is 13 residues long. V shed 6 bases and J 4 bases; nucleotides not matched to a gene: 5. CDR3: CASSWTGNYEQYF. The CDR3 coding sequence is TGTGCCAGCAGCTGGACAGGGAATTACGAGCAGTACTTC.

V is TRBV28 and J is TRBJ1-2, with 10 nucleotides matching TRBD1. There are 12 residues in the CDR3. Germline trimming cut 6 bases from V and 10 bases from J; bases unmatched to any gene: 5. Germline V CDR1 and CDR2: MDHEN, SYDVKM. CDR3 bases: TGTGCCAGCAGGACAGGGGGCGCATACTACACCTTC. Protein sequence: CASRTGGAYYTF.

The chain has TRBV5-1 and TRBJ2-2; tentative D call: TRBD2 (6 bases). V was cut by 4 bases and J by 2 bases, with 12 bases left in between. The CDR3 length is 15 residues. Looked up from germline, CDR1 is SGHRS and CDR2 is YFSETQ. This CDR3 reads CASSPRDFNTGELFF. DNA of the CDR3: TGCGCCAGCAGCCCCCGGGACTTTAACACCGGGGAGCTGTTTTTT.

The chain carries TRBV30 and TRBJ2-5, with TRBD2 matching over 11 bases. The germline CDR1 and CDR2 sequences are GTSNPN and SVGIG (reference sequence). This CDR3 has 15 residues. After removal of 0 bases from V and 9 bases from J, the junction contained 9 bases not matched to a gene. The CDR3 coding sequence is TGTGCCTGGAGTGTGGATAGCGGGAGGGGCGAGCCCCAGTACTTC. Translation gives CAWSVDSGRGEPQYF.

The chain recombines TRBV30 with TRBJ1-1; D call uncertain. Germline loops: CDR1 GTSNPN, CDR2 SVGIG (reference sequence). V gave up 0 bases and J gave up 4 bases, with 9 bases separating them. The CDR3 totals 13 residues. The CDR3 sequence: CAWSVASGTEAFF. CDR3 DNA sequence: TGTGCCTGGAGTGTGGCATCGGGCACTGAAGCTTTCTTT.

This chain connects TRBV30 to TRBJ1-3, with D perhaps TRBD1 (5 bases). There are 13 residues in the CDR3. Germline V gene data show CDR1 as GTSNPN and CDR2 as SVGIG (reference sequence). V lost 3 bases to trimming and J lost 6 bases, with 12 bases between them. CDR3 bases: TGTGCCTGGAGCATTACAGGATTAAACACCATATATTTT. Translated, it gives CAWSITGLNTIYF.

The chain joins TRBV6-1 to TRBJ2-3; 10 positions match TRBD2. Trimming took 4 bases from V and 4 from J; bases not matched to a gene: 5. Germline V gene sequence: CDR1 MNHNS, CDR2 SASEGT. The CDR3 is 15 amino acids. The DNA of the CDR3 is TGTGCCAGCAGTGGAGTAGCGGGAGGCTCAGATACGCAGTATTTT. Its protein is CASSGVAGGSDTQYF.

This rearrangement joins TRBV5-4 to TRBJ2-2, with a possible D match to TRBD2 (7 bases). The V gene's germline CDR1 is SGHNT and CDR2 YYREEE (reference sequence). This CDR3 comprises 16 residues. The germline V and J ends were trimmed by 4 bases and 2 bases, with 15 bases remaining between them. The CDR3 reads CASSPEGGANTGELFF. In DNA form, the CDR3 reads TGTGCCAGCAGCCCGGAAGGGGGGGCTAACACCGGGGAGCTGTTTTTT.

The chain has TRBV6-1 and TRBJ2-1; TRBD2 agrees at 7 bases. V gave up 3 bases and J gave up 9 bases; unmatched junction bases: 14. The CDR3 is made up of 16 amino acids. Germline V lookup: CDR1 MNHNS, CDR2 SASEGT. CDR3 in amino acids: CASSDPSQGRAGEQFF. The CDR3 bases are TGTGCCAGCAGTGATCCCTCTCAAGGGAGGGCCGGTGAGCAGTTCTTC.

The V call is TRBV29-1, the J call TRBJ1-1; 7 bases map to TRBD1. The ends lost 4 bases at V and 5 bases at J; junction bases unmatched: 4. The CDR3 has 12 residues. The V gene's germline CDR1 is SQVTM and CDR2 ANQGSEA. The CDR3 loop reads CSVGQGRTEAFF. For the CDR3, the DNA is TGCAGCGTTGGACAGGGACGGACTGAAGCTTTCTTT.

The chain combines TRBV2 with TRBJ2-3; TRBD1 matches at 10 bases. The CDR3 has 16 amino acids. Germline CDR1 and CDR2: SNHLY and FYNNEI. V shed 5 bases and J 0 bases; nucleotides not matched to a gene: 5. CDR3 DNA: TGTGCCAGCAGTCAAGGACAGGGGGGAAGCACAGATACGCAGTATTTT. Protein product: CASSQGQGGSTDTQYF.

This chain connects TRBV19 to TRBJ1-5; a possible D gene is TRBD1 (6 bases). The CDR3 runs to 13 residues. Germline CDR1 and CDR2: LNHDA and SQIVND (reference sequence). Trimming stripped 7 bases from V and 4 bases from J, with 11 bases between. The DNA of the CDR3 is TGTGCCAGTAATCAGCAGGGGAATCAGCCCCAGCATTTT. Translation gives CASNQQGNQPQHF.

The chain is built from TRBV29-1 and TRBJ2-3, with 11 bases identical to TRBD1. The J segment lost 4 bases and the V segment lost 6 bases, leaving 6 bases of the junction unmatched. The germline CDR1 and CDR2 sequences are SQVTM and ANQGSEA. The CDR3 is made up of 14 amino acids. The CDR3 loop reads CSVRTGGVADTQYF. The CDR3 nucleotides are TGCAGCGTCCGGACAGGGGGCGTCGCAGATACGCAGTATTTT.

The V and J genes are TRBV5-1 and TRBJ1-6, with TRBD1 matching 8 bases. Germline V CDR1 and CDR2: SGHRS, YFSETQ. Trimming at V came to 0 bases and at J to 9 bases, leaving 11 bases not matched to a gene. The CDR3 is made up of 17 amino acids. The CDR3 loop is CASSLAAAAGTGSPLHF. The CDR3 nucleotides are TGCGCCAGCAGCTTGGCCGCCGCGGCAGGGACAGGTTCACCCCTCCACTTT.

The rearrangement uses TRBV2 and TRBJ1-5; D remains unclear. Trimming removed 4 bases from V and 6 bases from J, with 10 bases in between. The CDR3 runs to 13 residues. Germline V gene sequence: CDR1 SNHLY, CDR2 FYNNEI. CDR3 nucleotides: TGTGCCAGCAGTGCGTCGCGCGGTCAGCCCCAGCATTTT. Protein sequence: CASSASRGQPQHF.

The rearrangement joins TRBV4-3 to TRBJ2-1; TRBD2 might be the D (6 bases). Trimming cost V 3 bases and J 5 bases, with 14 bases left between them. Germline V gene lookup returns CDR1 LGHNA and CDR2 YSLEER. This CDR3 is built from 15 residues. CDR3 in amino acids: CASSQALSGNNEQFF. CDR3 DNA sequence: TGCGCCAGCAGCCAGGCCCTTAGCGGCAACAATGAGCAGTTCTTC.

The chain couples TRBV4-3 to TRBJ2-3; 9 bases are a match to TRBD2. The V gene's germline CDR1 is LGHNA and CDR2 YSLEER. The junction had 14 bases not matched to a gene; V was cut back by 0 bases and J by 10 bases. The CDR3 contains 17 residues. The CDR3 sequence: CASSQDGETSGPRPQYF. CDR3 nucleotide sequence: TGCGCCAGCAGCCAAGATGGGGAGACTAGCGGACCACGACCGCAGTATTTT.